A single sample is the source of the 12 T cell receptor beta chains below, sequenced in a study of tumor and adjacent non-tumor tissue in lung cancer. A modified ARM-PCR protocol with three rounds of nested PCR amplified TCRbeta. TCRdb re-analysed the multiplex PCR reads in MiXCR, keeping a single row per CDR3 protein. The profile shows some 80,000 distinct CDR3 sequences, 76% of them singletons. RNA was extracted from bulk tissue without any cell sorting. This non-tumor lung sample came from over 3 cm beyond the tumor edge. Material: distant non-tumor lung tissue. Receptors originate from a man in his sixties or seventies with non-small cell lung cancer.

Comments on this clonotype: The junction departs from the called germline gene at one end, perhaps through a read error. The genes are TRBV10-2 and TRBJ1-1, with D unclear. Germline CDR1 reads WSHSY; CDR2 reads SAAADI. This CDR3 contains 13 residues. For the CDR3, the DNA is TGTGCCAGCCAATCCTCCATGAACGCTGAAGCTTTCTTT. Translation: CASQSSMNAEAFF.

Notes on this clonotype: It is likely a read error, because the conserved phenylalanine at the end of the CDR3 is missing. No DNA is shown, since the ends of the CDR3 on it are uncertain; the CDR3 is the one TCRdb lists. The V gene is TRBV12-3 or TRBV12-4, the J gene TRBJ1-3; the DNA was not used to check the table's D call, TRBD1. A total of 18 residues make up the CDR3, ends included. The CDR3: CASSRPVTGIGSGNTISS.

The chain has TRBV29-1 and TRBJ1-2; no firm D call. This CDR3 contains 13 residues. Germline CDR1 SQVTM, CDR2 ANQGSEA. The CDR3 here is CNVLTPGLYGYTF. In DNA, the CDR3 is TGCAATGTTTTAACACCGGGCCTCTATGGCTACACCTTC.

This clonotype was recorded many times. The CDR3 bases are TGTGCCAGCAGTCACACTGGGACAGGGATTGGATCACCCCTCCACTTT. Protein sequence: CASSHTGTGIGSPLHF. The chain combines TRBV6-1 with TRBJ1-6, with 9 bases matching TRBD1. With V trimmed by 5 bases and J by 10 bases, 12 bases remained unmatched. Germline CDR1 is MNHNS and CDR2 is SASEGT. This CDR3 is built from 16 residues.

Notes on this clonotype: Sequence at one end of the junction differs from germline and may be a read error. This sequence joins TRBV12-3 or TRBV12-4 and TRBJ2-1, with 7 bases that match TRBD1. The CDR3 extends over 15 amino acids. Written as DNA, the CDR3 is TGTGCTAGCAGTCAGGACAGGAGCTCCTACAATGAGCACTTCTTC. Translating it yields CASSQDRSSYNEHFF.

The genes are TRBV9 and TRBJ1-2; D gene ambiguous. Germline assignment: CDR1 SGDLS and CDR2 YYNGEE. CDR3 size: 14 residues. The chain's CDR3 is CGSSVDRGNYGYTF. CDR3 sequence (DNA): TGTGGCAGTAGCGTAGATCGTGGTAACTATGGCTACACCTTC.

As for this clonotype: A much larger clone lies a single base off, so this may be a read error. The CDR3 region is CASMEQPLYGYTF. The CDR3 DNA reads TGTGCCAGCATGGAGCAGCCCCTCTATGGCTACACCTTC. The chain employs TRBV5-5 and TRBJ1-2; D gene ambiguous. The CDR3 extends over 13 amino acids. Per the germline V gene, CDR1 is SGHKS and CDR2 is YYEKEE (reference sequence). V lost 6 bases and J 4 bases, leaving 13 bases between the germline ends.

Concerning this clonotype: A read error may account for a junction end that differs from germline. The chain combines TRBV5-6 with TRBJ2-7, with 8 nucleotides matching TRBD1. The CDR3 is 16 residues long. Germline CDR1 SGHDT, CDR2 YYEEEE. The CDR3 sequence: CASNSVVRDRTYEQWF. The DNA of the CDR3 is TGTGCCAGCAACTCCGTTGTCCGGGACAGGACTTATGAGCAGTGGTTC.

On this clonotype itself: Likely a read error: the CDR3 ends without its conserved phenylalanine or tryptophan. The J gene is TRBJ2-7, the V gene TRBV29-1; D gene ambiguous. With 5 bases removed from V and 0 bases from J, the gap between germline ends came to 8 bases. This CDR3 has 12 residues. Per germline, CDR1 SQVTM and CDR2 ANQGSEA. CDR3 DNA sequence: TGCAGCGTTCGGCCCTACTCCTACGAGCAGTACTCT. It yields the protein CSVRPYSYEQYS.

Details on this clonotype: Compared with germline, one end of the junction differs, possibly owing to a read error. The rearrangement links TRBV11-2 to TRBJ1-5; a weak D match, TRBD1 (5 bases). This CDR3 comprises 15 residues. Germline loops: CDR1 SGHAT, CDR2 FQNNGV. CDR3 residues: CASSLDGREGQSQHF. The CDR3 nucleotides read TGTGCCAGCAGCTTAGATGGCAGGGAGGGTCAGTCCCAGCATTTT.

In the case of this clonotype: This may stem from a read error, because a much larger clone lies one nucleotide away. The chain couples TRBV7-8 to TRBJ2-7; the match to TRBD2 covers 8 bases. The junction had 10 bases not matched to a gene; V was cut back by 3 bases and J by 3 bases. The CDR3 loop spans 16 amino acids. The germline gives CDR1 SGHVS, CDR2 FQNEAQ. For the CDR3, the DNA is TGTGCCAGCAGCTTGAATTTAGCGGGGACCTTCTACGAGCAGTACTTC. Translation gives CASSLNLAGTFYEQYF.

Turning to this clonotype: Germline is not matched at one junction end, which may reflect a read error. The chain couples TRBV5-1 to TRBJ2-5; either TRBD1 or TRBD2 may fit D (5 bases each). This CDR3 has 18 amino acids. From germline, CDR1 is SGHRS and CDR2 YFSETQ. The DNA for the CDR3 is TGCGCCAGTAGCTGGTTGAGTTTGGGACCTTCTGGGGGAGAGACCCAGTACTTC. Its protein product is CASSWLSLGPSGGETQYF. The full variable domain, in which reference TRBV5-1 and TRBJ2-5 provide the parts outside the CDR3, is KAGVTQTPRYLIKTRGQQVTLSCSPISGHRSVSWYQQTPGQGLQFLFEYFSETQRNKGNFPGRFSGRQFSNSRSEMNVSTLELGDSALYLCASSWLSLGPSGGETQYFGPGTRLLVL.